This entry lists 22 T cell receptor beta chains sequenced from one sample in a study of CD8+CD57+ T cells in acquired aplastic anemia. Individuals selected for sequencing had exhibited CD8+CD57+ cell expansion on flow cytometry. Template material for TCR beta VDJ and CDR3 profiling consisted of genomic DNA. MiXCR, run by TCRdb on the reads, gives a single entry per CDR3 protein. This sample yields about 180,000 distinct CDR3 sequences, of which around 50% are seen a single time; approximately 13% belongs to the top ten. Input material: sorted CD4+, CD8+, or CD8+CD57+ T cells (not recorded which) from PBMCs. All receptors come from a human donor with aplastic anemia.

V gene TRBV10-3 combines with J gene TRBJ1-6; TRBD1 agrees at 7 bases. Germline V lookup: CDR1 ENHRY, CDR2 SYGVKD. The CDR3 is made up of 16 amino acids. V was pared by 2 bases and J by 7 bases, with 8 bases of the junction left unmatched. In DNA form, the CDR3 reads TGTGCCATCAGTGAGGCGAAGACAGGGAACAATTCACCCCTCCACTTT. It specifies CAISEAKTGNNSPLHF.

The J gene is TRBJ2-2, the V gene TRBV7-2, with no clear D. The ends were cut back, 4 bases at V and 2 bases at J, with 5 bases in the middle. The germline CDR1 and CDR2 sequences are SGHTA and FQGNSA. This CDR3 has 13 residues. CDR3 DNA sequence: TGTGCCAGCAGCTCACCAAACACCGGGGAGCTGTTTTTT. This codes for CASSSPNTGELFF.

V and J are TRBV7-9 and TRBJ2-3; D may be TRBD1 (5 bases). The germline V and J ends were trimmed by 1 base and 9 bases, with 14 bases remaining between them. Germline loops: CDR1 SEHNR, CDR2 FQNEAQ (reference sequence). The length of the CDR3 is 14 residues. The CDR3 DNA sequence: TGTGCCAGCAGCTTAGAACAGGATAGCTTGACGCAGTATTTT. It yields the protein CASSLEQDSLTQYF. The whole variable domain, remainder taken from reference TRBV7-9 and TRBJ2-3, is DTGVSQNPRHKITKRGQNVTFRCDPISEHNRLYWYRQTLGQGPEFLTYFQNEAQLEKSRLLSDRFSAERPKGSFSTLEIQRTEQGDSAMYLCASSLEQDSLTQYFGPGTRLTVL.

Details on this clonotype: One end of the junction is discordant with germline, which a read error may explain. The rearrangement uses TRBV10-3 and TRBJ2-4; no clear D. The germline CDR1 and CDR2 sequences are ENHRY and SYGVKD. The length of the CDR3 is 13 residues. CDR3 sequence (DNA): TGTGCCGTCAGGAAACGATCGGAAAACATTCAGTACTTC. It yields the protein CAVRKRSENIQYF.

This clonotype was picked up a small number of times. J is TRBJ2-1 and V is TRBV2; TRBD2 is a possible D gene (6 bases). The CDR3 totals 14 residues. CDR1 SNHLY and CDR2 FYNNEI come from the germline V gene. The V end was cut by 9 bases, the J end by 0 bases, with 12 bases between. CDR3 nucleotide sequence: TGTGCCAGGGGAGGCCTCTCCTCCTACAATGAGCAGTTCTTC. Its protein product is CARGGLSSYNEQFF.

V usage is TRBV15 and J usage is TRBJ2-1; a weak D match, TRBD2 (6 bases). V was shortened by 5 bases and J by 10 bases, with 18 bases between the two germline ends. Germline V CDR1 and CDR2: LNHNV, YYDKDF (reference sequence). The CDR3 totals 14 residues. CDR3 nucleotide sequence: TGTGCCACCAGCGGAGGGGCTCGTGCCTACGAGCAGTTCTTC. Encoded protein: CATSGGARAYEQFF.

Details on this clonotype: A clone one base away is much larger, so this may be a read error. The rearrangement joins TRBV5-1 to TRBJ2-1, with D perhaps matching TRBD1 (5 bases). CDR1 and CDR2 from the germline V gene are SGHRS and YFSETQ. The CDR3 contains 12 residues. Here the CDR3 reads CASTPGHNEQLF. CDR3 DNA sequence: TGCGCCAGCACCCCTGGACATAATGAGCAGCTCTTC.

Details on this clonotype: A much larger clone differs by one base, so this may be a read error. The V and J genes are TRBV9 and TRBJ1-3, with D possibly matching TRBD1 (6 bases). Germline V CDR1 and CDR2: SGDLS, YYNGEE. The CDR3 is made up of 15 amino acids. CDR3 bases: TGTTCCAGCAGTTTCACAGCAGGGGATGGAAACACCATATATTTT. The encoded protein is CSSSFTAGDGNTIYF.

The sample holds many counts of this clonotype. V usage is TRBV6-4 and J usage is TRBJ1-2, with 10 bases matching TRBD1. The CDR3 sequence is 15 residues long. The V segment lost 4 bases and the J segment 3 bases; nucleotides outside the gene matches: 5. Germline CDR1 reads MRHNA; CDR2 reads SNTAGT. The CDR3 coding sequence is TGTGCCAGCAGTGCTGGGACAGGGGCTTACTATGGCTACACCTTC. It codes for CASSAGTGAYYGYTF.

The rearrangement uses TRBV6-1 and TRBJ2-7; D could derive from TRBD1 or TRBD2 (5 bases each). CDR1 is MNHNS and CDR2 is SASEGT in the germline V gene. The CDR3 extends over 13 amino acids. V lost 5 bases and J lost 5, with 13 bases in between. This chain's CDR3 is CASSPNVGDEQYF. The CDR3 nucleotides are TGTGCCAGCAGTCCGAACGTGGGGGACGAGCAGTACTTC.

V is TRBV25-1 and J is TRBJ1-6; 8 nucleotides match TRBD1. This CDR3 region has 14 residues. With V trimmed by 4 bases and J by 10 bases, 6 bases remained unmatched. CDR1 MGHDK and CDR2 SYGVNS come from the germline V gene. The CDR3 bases are TGTGCCAGCAGTGCAACGGGACAGGTCTCACCCCTCCACTTT. The encoded protein is CASSATGQVSPLHF.

V and J are TRBV7-2 and TRBJ1-1, with 8 bases identical to TRBD1. Per germline, CDR1 SGHTA and CDR2 FQGNSA. The ends lost 1 base at V and 5 bases at J; junction bases unmatched: 9. The CDR3 is 16 residues long. CDR3 sequence: CASSLGRTGRDTEAFF. The CDR3 DNA sequence: TGTGCCAGCAGCTTAGGTAGGACAGGGCGGGATACTGAAGCTTTCTTT.

Ten or more counts support this clonotype. J is TRBJ2-1 and V is TRBV12-3 or TRBV12-4, with D unresolved. CDR3 length equals 16 residues. With 7 bases removed from V and 0 bases from J, the gap between germline ends came to 16 bases. The CDR3 region is CASTRWALSSYNEQFF. The CDR3 coding sequence is TGTGCCAGCACCCGGTGGGCCCTTAGCTCCTACAATGAGCAGTTCTTC.

In DNA form, the CDR3 reads TGCGCCAGCAGCTTGGGGCCGGCAGGGGCGACGAGCGCGCAGTTCTTC. This encodes CASSLGPAGATSAQFF. V usage is TRBV5-1 and J usage is TRBJ2-1, with D tentatively TRBD1 (6 bases). The CDR3 is 16 residues long. Per the germline V gene, CDR1 is SGHRS and CDR2 is YFSETQ. The V and J ends lost 0 bases and 12 bases respectively, with 22 bases between them. Full variable domain (outside the CDR3, taken from reference TRBV5-1 and TRBJ2-1): KAGVTQTPRYLIKTRGQQVTLSCSPISGHRSVSWYQQTPGQGLQFLFEYFSETQRNKGNFPGRFSGRQFSNSRSEMNVSTLELGDSALYLCASSLGPAGATSAQFFGPGTRLTVL.

The rearrangement joins TRBV20-1 to TRBJ1-5; 9 bases fit TRBD1. CDR3 size: 14 residues. The V segment lost 5 bases and the J segment 5 bases; nucleotides outside the gene matches: 7. Germline V gene data show CDR1 as DFQATT and CDR2 as SNEGSKA (reference sequence). This CDR3 reads CSAGLTGGDQPQHF. Here the CDR3 DNA reads TGCAGTGCTGGACTGACAGGGGGAGATCAGCCCCAGCATTTT.

The chain employs TRBV24-1 and TRBJ2-3; weak D call: TRBD2 (6 bases). Germline CDR1 reads KGHDR; CDR2 reads SFDVKD. Trimming removed 0 bases from V and 0 bases from J, with 12 bases in between. CDR3 length: 17 amino acids. The CDR3 DNA reads TGTGCCACCAGTGATTTGGGCGGGGCGGGAAGCACAGATACGCAGTATTTT. This encodes CATSDLGGAGSTDTQYF.

The chain links TRBV3-1 to TRBJ2-2; D remains ambiguous. The CDR3 has 12 amino acids. Germline values: CDR1 LGHDT, CDR2 YNNKEL (reference sequence). V was clipped by 7 bases and J by 5 bases, with 8 bases between them. Here the CDR3 DNA reads TGTGCCAGCACCGTGAATACCGGGGAGCTGTTTTTT. Translated, it gives CASTVNTGELFF.

The sample holds many counts of this clonotype. The chain couples TRBV27 to TRBJ2-7, with TRBD2 identical over 7 bases. Germline assignment: CDR1 MNHEY and CDR2 SMNVEV (reference sequence). The V and J ends lost 10 bases and 5 bases, in that order; junction bases with no gene match: 8. The length of the CDR3 is 12 residues. CDR3 in amino acids: CATRDYSDEQYF. CDR3 nucleotide sequence: TGTGCCACCAGGGACTATTCGGACGAGCAGTACTTC.

The chain joins TRBV10-1 to TRBJ1-5; D perhaps matches TRBD1 (5 bases). The V and J ends lost 6 bases and 9 bases respectively, with 6 bases between them. The CDR3 covers 10 residues. Germline-derived CDR1 and CDR2 are WNHNN and SYGVQD (reference sequence). The CDR3 nucleotides read TGCGCCAGCAGCCAGGGGCCCCAGCATTTT. Translation gives CASSQGPQHF.

This clonotype was found many times. This chain uses TRBV6-1 with TRBJ2-1; D unresolved. Trimming cost V 10 bases and J 3 bases, with 10 bases left between them. Germline loops: CDR1 MNHNS, CDR2 SASEGT. This CDR3 spans 12 amino acids. This CDR3 is CATLTVYNEQFF. The DNA for the CDR3 is TGTGCCACCCTCACGGTCTACAATGAGCAGTTCTTC.

This sequence joins TRBV20-1 and TRBJ2-7; D ambiguous. V lost 3 bases to trimming and J lost 3 bases, with 15 bases between them. The length of the CDR3 is 14 residues. Germline loops: CDR1 DFQATT, CDR2 SNEGSKA (reference sequence). The CDR3 DNA reads as TGCAGTGCTAGCTCGCGGAACGATTTCTACGAGCAGTACTTC. Translating it yields CSASSRNDFYEQYF.

The chain combines TRBV20-1 with TRBJ2-3; TRBD2 aligns across 7 bases. Germline CDR1 is DFQATT and CDR2 is SNEGSKA (reference sequence). This CDR3 comprises 17 residues. V dropped 3 bases and J dropped 0; count of bases not matched to a gene: 12. The CDR3 is CSARPLKGGRSTDTQYF. CDR3 in DNA: TGCAGTGCTAGGCCCCTAAAAGGCGGGAGAAGCACAGATACGCAGTATTTT.